This T cell receptor (beta chain) was recovered during a study of blood T cell repertoires in COVID-19. V was trimmed by 1 base and J by 4 bases, leaving 17 bases between them. The germline V gene encodes CDR1 SGHTS and CDR2 YDEGEE. The CDR3 runs 16 residues. Participants spanned ages about 18 to 100 years and resided in 24 US areas. The repertoire was sequenced with immunoSEQ multiplex PCR; TCRdb's copy has only in-frame clones and lacks some. This table holds about 370,000 clones, 75% to 90% found once. Input material: PBMCs or T cells enriched from blood (not recorded which). The rearrangement uses TRBV5-8 and TRBJ1-1; maybe TRBD1 (5 bases). The receptor's source is a man aged 18 to 29 who had recovered from COVID-19. CDR3 sequence (DNA): TGTGCCAGCAGCTTGAATTTGGGGCCGGTGGGCACTGAAGCTTTCTTT. Its translation is CASSLNLGPVGTEAFF.